This T cell receptor beta chain originates from a study of CD8+CD57+ T cells in acquired aplastic anemia. On the study more broadly: Mean DNA quantity obtained from sorted CD4+ and CD8+ cells was 3 to 3.5 ug. The study's findings and limits: Overlapping CD8+ CDR3 repertoires of patients and controls contained around 30 shared sequences.

The CDR3 totals 17 residues. The template for TCR beta VDJ and CDR3 sequence profiling was genomic DNA. TCRdb processed the reads anew with MiXCR; each CDR3 protein has one entry. The sample shows some 42,000 distinct CDR3 sequences, 65% to 70% of them seen only once. A note on this clonotype: Its antigen is not identified. This may come from a read error, since a much larger clone is one base off.

Material for sequencing was sorted CD4+, CD8+, or CD8+CD57+ T cells (not recorded which) from PBMCs. This clonotype originated in a human donor in good health, serving as a control. The V call is TRBV12-3 or TRBV12-4, the J call TRBJ2-7; 9 bases line up with TRBD1. This CDR3 is CASSSGTGPRGLYGQYF. CDR3 DNA: TGTGCCAGCAGTTCCGGGACAGGGCCTCGGGGCCTCTACGGGCAGTACTTC.